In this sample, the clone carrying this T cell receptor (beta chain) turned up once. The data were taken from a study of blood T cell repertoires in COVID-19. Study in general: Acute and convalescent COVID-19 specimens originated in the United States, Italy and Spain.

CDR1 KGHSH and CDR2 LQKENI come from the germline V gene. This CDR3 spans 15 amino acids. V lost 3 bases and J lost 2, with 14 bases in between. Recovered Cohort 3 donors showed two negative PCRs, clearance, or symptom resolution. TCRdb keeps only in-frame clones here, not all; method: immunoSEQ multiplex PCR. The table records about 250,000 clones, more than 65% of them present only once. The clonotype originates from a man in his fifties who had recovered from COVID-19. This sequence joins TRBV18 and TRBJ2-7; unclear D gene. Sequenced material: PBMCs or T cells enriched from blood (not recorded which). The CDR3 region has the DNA TGTGCCAGCTCACCTGGAGCCGGTCTTACCTACGAGCAGTACTTC. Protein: CASSPGAGLTYEQYF. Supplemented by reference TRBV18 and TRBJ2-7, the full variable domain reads NAGVMQNPRHLVRRRGQEARLRCSPMKGHSHVYWYRQLPEEGLKFMVYLQKENIIDESGMPKERFSAEFPKEGPSILRIQQVVRGDSAAYFCASSPGAGLTYEQYFGPGTRLTVT.